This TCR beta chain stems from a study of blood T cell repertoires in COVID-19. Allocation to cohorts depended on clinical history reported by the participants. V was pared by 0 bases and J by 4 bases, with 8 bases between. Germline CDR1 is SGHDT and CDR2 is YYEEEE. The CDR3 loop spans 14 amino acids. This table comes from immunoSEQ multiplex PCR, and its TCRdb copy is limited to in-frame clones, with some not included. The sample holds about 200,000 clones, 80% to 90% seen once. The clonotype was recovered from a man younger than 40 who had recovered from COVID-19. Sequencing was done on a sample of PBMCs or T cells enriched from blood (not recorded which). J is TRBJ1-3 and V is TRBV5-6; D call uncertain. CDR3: CASSLGVGGNTIYF. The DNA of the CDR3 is TGTGCCAGCAGCTTGGGGGTGGGCGGAAACACCATATATTTT.